The T cell receptor beta chain under discussion was sequenced for a study of control samples from healthy donors and cancer patients. Generated by immunoSEQ multiplex PCR, the TCRdb table keeps only in-frame clones and is missing some. The sample records around 80,000 clones, 91% being singletons. This clone was seen a handful of times. Germline V gene sequence: CDR1 SGHRS, CDR2 YFSETQ. Trimming cost V 4 bases and J 5 bases; bases outside gene matches: 5. The CDR3 is 14 residues long. This clonotype originated in a man aged 50 or older in good health. The sample consisted of blood. The chain links TRBV5-1 to TRBJ1-2, with 10 bases matching TRBD1. CDR3 amino acids: CASSPGQGVYGYTF. CDR3 in DNA: TGCGCCAGCAGCCCCGGACAGGGGGTTTATGGCTACACCTTC.